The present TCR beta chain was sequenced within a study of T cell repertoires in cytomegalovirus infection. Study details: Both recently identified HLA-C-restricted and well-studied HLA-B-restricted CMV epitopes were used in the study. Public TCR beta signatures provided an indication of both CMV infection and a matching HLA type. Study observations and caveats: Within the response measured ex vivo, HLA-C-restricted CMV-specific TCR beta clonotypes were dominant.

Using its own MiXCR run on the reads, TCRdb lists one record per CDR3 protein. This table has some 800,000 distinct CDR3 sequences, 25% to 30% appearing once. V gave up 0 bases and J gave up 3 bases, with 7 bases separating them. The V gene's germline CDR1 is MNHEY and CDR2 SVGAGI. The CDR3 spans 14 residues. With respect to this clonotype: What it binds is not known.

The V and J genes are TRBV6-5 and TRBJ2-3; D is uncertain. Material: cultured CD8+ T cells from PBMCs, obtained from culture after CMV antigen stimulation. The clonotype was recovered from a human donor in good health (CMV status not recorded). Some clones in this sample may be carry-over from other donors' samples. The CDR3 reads CASSYSSKTDTQYF. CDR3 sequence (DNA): TGTGCCAGCAGTTACTCGAGTAAGACAGATACGCAGTATTTT.